One sample yielded the 29 T cell receptor beta chains listed below, sequenced in a study of blood T cells in healthy people across ages. Combining a sample-barcoded 5' primer with a J-beta primer mix, a second PCR ran for roughly 7 to 11 cycles. TCRdb independently ran MiXCR on the 5' RACE reads; one entry per CDR3 protein. Among roughly 790,000 distinct CDR3 sequences listed, more than 40% were seen once. Sequenced: blood. These receptors were taken from a woman aged 55-69 years in good health.

This clonotype has a single count. One end of the junction is discordant with germline, which a read error may explain. The chain joins TRBV7-9 to TRBJ1-1, with 7 bases fitting TRBD1. The CDR3 covers 15 residues. CDR1 is SEHNR and CDR2 is FQNEAQ in the germline V gene (reference sequence). The CDR3 sequence is CASSSPGQTNTEVFF. As DNA, the CDR3 is TGTGCCAGCAGCTCCCCGGGACAGACGAACACCGAAGTTTTCTTT.

The table lists this clonotype with many counts. The CDR3 DNA follows: TGCGCCAGCAATGACCCAAGGGGATGGGGCGAGCAGTTCTTC. As protein: CASNDPRGWGEQFF. The V gene is TRBV5-1, the J gene TRBJ2-1; D is perhaps TRBD1 (5 bases). V lost 6 bases and J lost 10, with 20 bases in between. The CDR3 runs to 14 residues. The germline CDR1 and CDR2 sequences are SGHRS and YFSETQ.

Concerning this clonotype itself: With a much larger clone just one base away, this may be a read error. This chain uses TRBV7-9 with TRBJ2-1, with no clear D. The CDR3 runs 12 residues. The germline gives CDR1 SEHNR, CDR2 FQNEAQ (reference sequence). The CDR3 sequence: CSSSTDSNEQFF. CDR3 nucleotide sequence: TGTTCCAGCAGCACAGACTCCAATGAGCAGTTCTTC.

In this sample, this clonotype turned up a few times. The chain has TRBV20-1 and TRBJ2-6; 9 bases align to TRBD1. The CDR3 is 16 amino acids. CDR1 and CDR2 (germline): DFQATT, SNEGSKA (reference sequence). Losses at the gene ends were 5 bases for V and 4 bases for J; bases not matched to a gene: 9. The CDR3 protein is CSARTGGATGANVLTF. Written as DNA, the CDR3 is TGCAGTGCTCGTACAGGGGGCGCGACCGGGGCCAACGTCCTGACTTTC.

The chain combines TRBV6-6 with TRBJ2-7, with 8 bases identical to TRBD1. Germline assignment: CDR1 MNHNY and CDR2 SVGAGI (reference sequence). The CDR3 is 14 residues long. The ends lost 8 bases at V and 5 bases at J; junction bases unmatched: 11. The CDR3 sequence: CASGWGQAANEQYF. In DNA, the CDR3 is TGTGCCAGCGGATGGGGACAGGCCGCCAACGAGCAGTACTTC.

CDR3: CASTQAGHEQFF. The CDR3 DNA reads as TGTGCCAGCACCCAGGCGGGGCATGAGCAGTTCTTC. The chain employs TRBV9 and TRBJ2-1; D might be TRBD2 (6 bases). Germline V gene data show CDR1 as SGDLS and CDR2 as YYNGEE. The germline V and J ends were trimmed by 6 bases and 8 bases, with 12 bases remaining between them. This CDR3 comprises 12 residues.

J is TRBJ2-3 and V is TRBV20-1; unclear D gene. Trimming pared 0 bases from V and 0 bases from J, leaving 13 bases between. Germline V gene data show CDR1 as DFQATT and CDR2 as SNEGSKA (reference sequence). The CDR3 extends over 16 amino acids. CDR3 sequence reads: CSARDSWLKSTDTQYF. The CDR3 coding sequence is TGCAGTGCTAGAGATTCTTGGCTAAAAAGCACAGATACGCAGTATTTT.

This chain links TRBV30 with TRBJ1-4; D is uncertain. The V and J ends lost 2 bases and 3 bases respectively, with 10 bases between them. Germline V lookup: CDR1 GTSNPN, CDR2 SVGIG (reference sequence). The CDR3 extends over 14 amino acids. The DNA of the CDR3 is TGTGCCTGGAGTAAACAGTTACCTAATGAAAAACTGTTTTTT. Residues: CAWSKQLPNEKLFF.

The chain employs TRBV20-1 and TRBJ2-7, with D possibly TRBD2 on 5 matching bases. The CDR3 is 14 residues long. Germline assignment: CDR1 DFQATT and CDR2 SNEGSKA (reference sequence). The V end lost 4 bases, the J end lost 2 bases, and 15 bases lay between the germline ends. The CDR3 reads CSATGRAETYEQYF. In nucleotides, the CDR3 is TGCAGTGCTACCGGACGAGCGGAGACCTACGAGCAGTACTTC.

The rearrangement uses TRBV10-3 and TRBJ1-1; D not certain. The V end lost 2 bases, the J end lost 5 bases, and 9 bases lay between the germline ends. This CDR3 contains 13 residues. The germline CDR1 and CDR2 sequences are ENHRY and SYGVKD. CDR3 sequence (DNA): TGTGCCATCAGTGAGGGCGCGGGGACTGAAGCTTTCTTT. Protein sequence: CAISEGAGTEAFF.

The chain is built from TRBV19 and TRBJ2-3; 11 nucleotides line up with TRBD1. CDR3 size: 16 residues. Germline CDR1 reads LNHDA; CDR2 reads SQIVND (reference sequence). With V trimmed by 6 bases and J by 5 bases, 10 bases remained unmatched. CDR3 in DNA: TGTGCCAGTAGATCGCGGGGACAGGGGGGAGGAGATACGCAGTATTTT. Translated, it gives CASRSRGQGGGDTQYF.

This clonotype appeared a single time. The chain employs TRBV13 and TRBJ2-1; a weak D match, TRBD2 (5 bases). V was shortened by 0 bases and J by 10 bases, with 16 bases between the two germline ends. Germline V gene data show CDR1 as PRHDT and CDR2 as FYEKMQ (reference sequence). The CDR3 loop spans 15 amino acids. CDR3 coding DNA: TGTGCCAGCAGCTTAGGCTCGGGCAGCGGCAGGGAGCAGTTCTTC. The encoded protein is CASSLGSGSGREQFF.

Many counts were recorded for this clonotype. The rearrangement links TRBV4-2 to TRBJ2-1; no firm D call. From germline, CDR1 is LGHNA and CDR2 YNFKEQ. The CDR3 covers 14 residues. Between the trimmed V and J ends, which lost 0 bases and 4 bases, there was a span of 7 bases. The CDR3 coding sequence is TGTGCCAGCAGCCAAGATGACCTATACAATGAGCAGTTCTTC. Residues: CASSQDDLYNEQFF.

The V and J genes are TRBV20-1 and TRBJ2-5, with TRBD2 matching 13 bases. Germline CDR1 DFQATT, CDR2 SNEGSKA (reference sequence). Trimming at V came to 6 bases and at J to 13 bases, leaving 8 bases not matched to a gene. The CDR3 is made up of 12 amino acids. As DNA, the CDR3 is TGCAGTGCCAGGACTAGCGGGGGACCCCTGTACTTC. Residues: CSARTSGGPLYF.

V and J are TRBV7-3 and TRBJ2-2; no firm D call. The CDR3 consists of 16 residues. The germline CDR1 and CDR2 sequences are SGHTA and FQGTGA. Trimming took 2 bases from V and 0 from J, leaving 10 bases between them. CDR3 in DNA: TGTGCCAGCAGCTTAGACCCCGGCGCGAACACCGGGGAGCTGTTTTTT. This encodes CASSLDPGANTGELFF.

The chain employs TRBV28 and TRBJ1-2, with TRBD1 matching over 8 bases. V dropped 6 bases and J dropped 6; count of bases not matched to a gene: 6. Germline loops: CDR1 MDHEN, CDR2 SYDVKM. The CDR3 loop spans 13 amino acids. The CDR3 nucleotides are TGTGCCAGCAGGCAGACAGGGGACAATGGCTACACCTTC. It yields the protein CASRQTGDNGYTF.

This clonotype showed up just a few times. The chain carries TRBV3-1 and TRBJ2-3; D is ambiguous. The germline CDR1 and CDR2 sequences are LGHDT and YNNKEL (reference sequence). This CDR3 is built from 14 residues. Trimming shortened V by 0 bases and J by 8 bases, and 12 bases separated the two germline ends. CDR3 sequence (DNA): TGTGCCAGCAGCCAAGATGTAACCCCCGGTACGCAGTATTTT. This translates into CASSQDVTPGTQYF.

V and J are TRBV3-1 and TRBJ2-1; TRBD2 aligns across 7 bases. The CDR3 is 15 amino acids. The germline V gene encodes CDR1 LGHDT and CDR2 YNNKEL (reference sequence). J gave up 10 bases and V 3 bases, and 12 bases lay outside the gene matches. In DNA, the CDR3 is TGTGCCAGCAGCCACGCCGGGACTAACCACCTGGAGCAGTTCTTC. It is translated as CASSHAGTNHLEQFF.

The V and J genes are TRBV2 and TRBJ2-5; D assignment may be TRBD1 or TRBD2 (5 bases each). This CDR3 is built from 14 residues. CDR1 and CDR2 from the germline V gene are SNHLY and FYNNEI. V lost 5 bases and J lost 5, with 15 bases in between. Here the CDR3 DNA reads TGTGCCAGCAGTACCGGGACCCTGGGGGAGACCCAGTACTTC. This sequence encodes CASSTGTLGETQYF. The whole variable domain, filled in from reference TRBV2 and TRBJ2-5, reads EPEVTQTPSHQVTQMGQEVILRCVPISNHLYFYWYRQILGQKVEFLVSFYNNEISEKSEIFDDQFSVERPDGSNFTLKIRSTKLEDSAMYFCASSTGTLGETQYFGPGTRLLVL.

There are a few counts of this clonotype. An end of the junction does not agree with germline; a read error may underlie this. The rearrangement joins TRBV13 to TRBJ2-3; 7 nucleotides line up with TRBD2. CDR1 and CDR2 (germline): PRHDT, FYEKMQ (reference sequence). The CDR3 is 13 residues long. The DNA of the CDR3 is TGTGCCAGCAGCTTGACTAGCAAAGATACGCAGTATTTT. This encodes CASSLTSKDTQYF.

This clonotype has a handful of counts. The rearrangement uses TRBV9 and TRBJ2-7; tentative D call: TRBD1 (6 bases). The CDR3 is made up of 15 amino acids. The V gene lost 3 bases and the J gene lost 3 bases, with 16 bases spanning the gap. The V gene's germline CDR1 is SGDLS and CDR2 YYNGEE. CDR3 loop: CASSATGNLVYEQYF. In DNA, the CDR3 is TGTGCCAGCAGCGCTACAGGGAACCTAGTCTACGAGCAGTACTTC.

A few counts support this clonotype. The chain links TRBV9 to TRBJ2-7; 8 nucleotides match TRBD1. The CDR3 covers 15 residues. Trimming took 0 bases from V and 2 from J; bases not matched to a gene: 4. Germline CDR1 reads SGDLS; CDR2 reads YYNGEE. The DNA for the CDR3 is TGTGCCAGCAGCGTAGGACAGGGGTGGGCCTACGAGCAGTACTTC. Its protein product is CASSVGQGWAYEQYF.

The chain is built from TRBV30 and TRBJ1-5; tentatively, D is TRBD1 (6 bases). Germline loops: CDR1 GTSNPN, CDR2 SVGIG (reference sequence). CDR3 length: 15 residues. V was cut by 2 bases and J by 3 bases, with 14 bases left in between. CDR3 in amino acids: CAWSSTGGPNQPQHF. CDR3 sequence (DNA): TGTGCCTGGAGTTCGACAGGTGGACCCAATCAGCCCCAGCATTTT.

The CDR3 region is CASGLAGVNEQFF. CDR3 nucleotides: TGTGCCAGTGGACTAGCGGGAGTCAATGAGCAGTTCTTC. The chain couples TRBV7-2 to TRBJ2-1; 13 bases are a match to TRBD2. The V segment lost 9 bases and the J segment 6 bases; nucleotides outside the gene matches: 2. The germline gives CDR1 SGHTA, CDR2 FQGNSA. The CDR3 sequence is 13 residues long.

V gene TRBV20-1 combines with J gene TRBJ2-4; D remains unclear. The J call may be incorrect, as the DNA end agrees better with TRBJ2-7. In germline, CDR1 is DFQATT, CDR2 SNEGSKA (reference sequence). This CDR3 contains 14 residues. CDR3 amino acids: CSARRNLGTYEQYF. Here the CDR3 DNA reads TGCAGTGCTAGACGAAACCTGGGAACCTACGAGCAGTACTTC.

This clonotype has more than one count but fewer than ten. This may be a read error: a much more frequent sequence differs by one nucleotide. V gene TRBV29-1 combines with J gene TRBJ2-5; 11 positions agree with TRBD2. The germline CDR1 and CDR2 sequences are SQVTM and ANQGSEA. The CDR3 covers 13 residues. J gave up 11 bases and V 6 bases, and 11 bases lay outside the gene matches. CDR3: CSVDKGLAVEQYF. The DNA for the CDR3 is TGCAGCGTGGATAAGGGACTAGCGGTTGAGCAGTACTTC.

This clonotype was observed a handful of times. J is TRBJ2-1 and V is TRBV5-1; 9 bases agree with TRBD1. Germline loops: CDR1 SGHRS, CDR2 YFSETQ. This CDR3 has 14 residues. Unmatched junction bases numbered 7, after V lost 3 bases and J lost 9 bases. CDR3 residues: CASSSGTGGSEQFF. CDR3 DNA sequence: TGCGCCAGCAGCTCGGGAACAGGGGGCAGTGAGCAGTTCTTC.

The sample holds many counts of this clonotype. This chain joins TRBV5-1 and TRBJ1-6; the D gene is possibly TRBD1 (6 bases). The CDR3 runs to 14 residues. V was trimmed by 4 bases and J by 5 bases, leaving 10 bases between them. Germline loops: CDR1 SGHRS, CDR2 YFSETQ. The CDR3 coding sequence is TGCGCCAGCAGCCCGAGGACAGATAATTCACCCCTCCACTTT. This translates into CASSPRTDNSPLHF.

Worth noting for this clonotype: A junction end diverges from the germline sequence, so it may reflect a read error. The rearrangement links TRBV25-1 to TRBJ2-5; unclear D gene. From germline, CDR1 is MGHDK and CDR2 SYGVNS. CDR3 size: 13 residues. The CDR3 DNA is TGTGCCAGCACACCTTCGTACCAAGAGGCCCAGTACTTC. Translating gives CASTPSYQEAQYF.